A selection of T cell receptor beta chains follows, all from one sample in a study of cytomegalovirus exposure and HLA in healthy donors. TCRdb's copy holds only in-frame clones and misses some; the assay was immunoSEQ multiplex PCR. The sample has 120,000 or so clones, about 80% seen once; the top ten hold under 15%. Material: PBMCs. The receptors come from a man aged 30 to 39 in good health and CMV-seropositive. The CDR3 runs from the conserved cysteine through the conserved F or W. The D gene is left open where the match is weak. The size of a clone is reported for some rows only, either as once, few or many, or as a class for expanded clones.

V	D	size	J	CDR3	DNA
TRBV30	TRBD2	NA	TRBJ2-5	CALGLAGSTWETQYF	TGTGCCCTCGGACTAGCGGGGTCAACGTGGGAGACCCAGTACTTC
TRBV5-1	TRBD1	NA	TRBJ1-2	CASSLAPGGVGGYTF	TGCGCCAGCAGCTTGGCCCCAGGGGGCGTCGGTGGCTACACCTTC
TRBV6-1	NA	few	TRBJ2-5	CALRGTGVGETQYF	TGTGCCCTTAGGGGGACGGGCGTGGGGGAGACCCAGTACTTC
TRBV7-9	TRBD1	NA	TRBJ1-4	CASSPTGGEKLFF	TGTGCCAGCAGCCCGACAGGGGGGGAAAAACTGTTTTTT
TRBV7-9	NA	once	TRBJ2-3	CASSLEGLTDTQYF	TGTGCCAGCAGCTTAGAAGGACTCACAGATACGCAGTATTTT
TRBV5-4	TRBD1	few	TRBJ2-1	CASSGTGSYNEQFF	TGTGCCAGCAGCGGGACAGGGAGCTACAATGAGCAGTTCTTC
TRBV18	NA	NA	TRBJ2-7	CASSRGSRSYEQYF	TGTGCCAGCTCCCGGGGTTCCCGCTCCTACGAGCAGTACTTC
TRBV5-6	TRBD1	NA	TRBJ1-6	CASSWSGGYNSPLHF	TGTGCCAGCAGCTGGTCAGGGGGCTATAATTCACCCCTCCACTTT
TRBV7-9	NA	NA	TRBJ1-1	CASSPGGPEAFF	TGTGCCAGCAGCCCGGGAGGCCCTGAAGCTTTCTTT
TRBV28	TRBD1	few	TRBJ1-4	CASRGGQARTGEKLFF	TGTGCCAGCAGGGGAGGACAGGCCCGGACTGGGGAAAAACTGTTTTTT
TRBV11-2	TRBD1	NA	TRBJ2-2	CASSLDRLTTGELFF	TGTGCCAGCAGCTTGGACAGGTTAACGACCGGGGAGCTGTTTTTT
TRBV9	TRBD2	NA	TRBJ2-5	CASSEGTSGRQETQYF	TGTGCCAGCAGCGAGGGGACTAGCGGGCGCCAAGAGACCCAGTACTTC
TRBV28	TRBD1	NA	TRBJ1-2	CASSFSGTGGANYGYTF	TGTGCCAGCAGTTTTAGTGGGACAGGGGGCGCTAACTATGGCTACACCTTC
TRBV6-1	NA	few	TRBJ1-2	CASSEAQWYGYTF	TGTGCCAGCAGCGAGGCGCAGTGGTATGGCTACACCTTC
TRBV9	TRBD2	once	TRBJ2-1	CASSLSGGGGNEQFF	TGTGCCAGCAGCCTATCCGGGGGGGGTGGCAATGAGCAGTTCTTC
TRBV7-8	NA	NA	TRBJ1-1	CASSAMRTEAFF	TGTGCCAGCAGCGCTATGAGGACTGAAGCTTTCTTT
TRBV6-5	NA	few	TRBJ2-7	CASSYSSGLSYEQYF	TGTGCCAGCAGTTACAGCAGCGGCCTCTCCTACGAGCAGTACTTC
TRBV5-5	TRBD1	few	TRBJ2-5	CASSLGIVTGEIRTQYF	TGTGCCAGCAGCTTGGGTATAGTGACAGGGGAAATACGGACCCAGTACTTC
TRBV2	TRBD1	NA	TRBJ2-7	CASNSGGQGGYEQYF	TGTGCCAGCAACTCCGGGGGACAGGGAGGCTACGAGCAGTACTTC
TRBV29-1	TRBD1	NA	TRBJ2-6	CSVEDRGSGANVLTF	TGCAGCGTCGAAGACAGGGGTTCTGGGGCCAACGTCCTGACTTTC
TRBV4-3	NA	NA	TRBJ2-5	CASSQERLTQETQYF	TGCGCCAGCAGCCAAGAGAGGTTAACACAAGAGACCCAGTACTTC
TRBV5-1	TRBD1	few	TRBJ2-1	CASGTGGFYSYNEQFF	TGCGCCAGCGGGACAGGGGGCTTCTACTCCTACAATGAGCAGTTCTTC
TRBV7-9	NA	NA	TRBJ2-7	CASSLAGPISYEQYF	TGTGCCAGCAGCTTAGCGGGGCCAATCTCCTACGAGCAGTACTTC
TRBV9	NA	NA	TRBJ2-2	CASSPTGQGLGELFF	TGTGCCAGCAGCCCCACCGGACAGGGACTAGGGGAGCTGTTTTTT
TRBV19	NA	NA	TRBJ2-1	CASSSYRDNEQFF	TGTGCCAGTAGTAGTTACAGGGACAATGAGCAGTTCTTC
TRBV7-6	TRBD1	NA	TRBJ2-7	CASSWDRFYEQYF	TGTGCCAGCAGCTGGGACAGGTTCTACGAGCAGTACTTC
TRBV28	NA	NA	TRBJ1-2	CASSLFSSRGWIGRGDNYGYTF	TGTGCCAGCAGTTTATTTTCGAGTCGCGGCTGGATCGGCAGGGGAGATAACTATGGCTACACCTTC
TRBV7-7	NA	NA	TRBJ2-1	CASSLTTGNEQFF	TGTGCCAGCAGCTTAACCACAGGCAATGAGCAGTTCTTC
TRBV4-1	NA	NA	TRBJ2-7	CASSFRHALSYEQYF	TGCGCCAGCAGCTTTCGACATGCCCTCTCCTACGAGCAGTACTTC
TRBV15	NA	NA	TRBJ2-5	CATSRETLEETQYF	TGTGCCACCAGCAGAGAGACGTTGGAGGAGACCCAGTACTTC
TRBV7-9	TRBD1	once	TRBJ2-5	CASSTGQGFQETQYF	TGTGCCAGCAGCACCGGACAGGGGTTCCAAGAGACCCAGTACTTC
TRBV6-4	NA	NA	TRBJ1-2	CASSDSPGGVPYVYTF	TGTGCCAGCAGTGACTCCCCCGGAGGGGTACCCTATGTCTACACCTTC
TRBV9	TRBD1	NA	TRBJ1-1	CASSGRQGGSEAFF	TGTGCCAGCAGCGGACGACAGGGTGGATCTGAAGCTTTCTTT
TRBV2	NA	NA	TRBJ1-3	CASHRDNSGNTIYF	TGTGCCAGCCACCGGGACAACTCTGGAAACACCATATATTTT
TRBV7-8	NA	NA	TRBJ2-2	CASSFGGLGELFF	TGTGCCAGCAGCTTCGGGGGTCTCGGGGAGCTGTTTTTT
TRBV7-9	TRBD2	NA	TRBJ2-7	CASSGGGTGPTGEQYF	TGTGCCAGCAGCGGGGGAGGGACCGGGCCGACGGGCGAGCAGTACTTC
TRBV15	NA	once	TRBJ2-7	CATSRDLGGEQYF	TGTGCCACCAGCAGAGATCTGGGAGGAGAGCAGTACTTC
TRBV7-2	TRBD1	NA	TRBJ1-2	CASSLEGTGGHGYTF	TGTGCCAGCAGCTTAGAAGGGACAGGGGGCCATGGCTACACCTTC
TRBV28	TRBD1	NA	TRBJ2-3	CASSSAGTGGTDTQYF	TGTGCCAGCAGTTCCGCCGGGACAGGGGGGACAGATACGCAGTATTTT
TRBV5-6	NA	NA	TRBJ2-7	CASSLAGGFSYEQYF	TGTGCCAGCAGCTTGGCCGGAGGATTCTCCTACGAGCAGTACTTC
TRBV7-2	TRBD1	NA	TRBJ1-1	CASTPKTGANTEAFF	TGTGCCAGCACCCCTAAGACAGGGGCGAACACTGAAGCTTTCTTT